The 18 T cell receptor beta chains in this list originate from one sample, sequenced in a study of beta chain features in type 1 diabetes. Expressed TCRB transcripts got sequenced, as all isolated RNA was reverse transcribed. Method: immunoSEQ multiplex PCR; TCRdb's copy keeps in-frame clones and lacks some. The data contain 130,000 to 150,000 clones, under 60% of them seen just once; the ten biggest clones take up 0.35% to 0.45%. Material for sequencing was Tregs from blood. The source of these receptors is a man aged 18 to 35 in good health.

The V gene is TRBV27, the J gene TRBJ2-7; the D gene is possibly TRBD1 (5 bases). CDR1 and CDR2 (germline): MNHEY, SMNVEV (reference sequence). The V end was cut by 1 base, the J end by 2 bases, with 12 bases between. The CDR3 totals 15 residues. CDR3 DNA sequence: TGTGCCAGCAGTTTATACCCAGGGAAAACCTACGAGCAGTACTTC. Protein product: CASSLYPGKTYEQYF.

This clone was detected only once. The chain is built from TRBV9 and TRBJ2-5; the match to TRBD2 covers 7 bases. V lost 2 bases and J lost 4; bases outside the gene matches: 11. Looked up from germline, CDR1 is SGDLS and CDR2 is YYNGEE. The CDR3 is 16 amino acids. CDR3 in amino acids: CASSVIWTRGGETQYF. The CDR3 nucleotides are TGTGCCAGCAGCGTTATTTGGACTAGAGGAGGAGAGACCCAGTACTTC.

This clone turned up a few times. V is TRBV6-1 and J is TRBJ2-2; TRBD2 matches 9 bases. The CDR3 length is 14 residues. Germline assignment: CDR1 MNHNS and CDR2 SASEGT. The trim removed 6 bases at V and 6 bases at J, leaving 5 bases unmatched. This CDR3 reads CASRKRGDAGELFF. The CDR3 DNA follows: TGTGCCAGCAGGAAGCGGGGGGACGCCGGGGAGCTGTTTTTT.

The chain links TRBV5-6 to TRBJ1-5; 10 nucleotides match TRBD1. This CDR3 spans 16 amino acids. Trimming removed 6 bases from V and 3 bases from J; junction bases left unmatched: 9. Germline V gene data show CDR1 as SGHDT and CDR2 as YYEEEE. The CDR3 DNA is TGTGCCAGCACTACTGCCGGGACAGGGGCCAATCAGCCCCAGCATTTT. This gives the protein CASTTAGTGANQPQHF.

The rearrangement joins TRBV27 to TRBJ2-7, with 7 bases fitting TRBD1. V trimming: 8 bases; J trimming: 5 bases; junction bases outside the gene matches: 15. Germline CDR1 MNHEY, CDR2 SMNVEV (reference sequence). CDR3 length equals 15 residues. The CDR3: CASGGRQGFSHEQYF. CDR3 DNA sequence: TGTGCCAGCGGGGGACGACAGGGATTCAGCCACGAGCAGTACTTC.

This clone occurred a few times. The rearrangement joins TRBV19 to TRBJ2-3; D not certain. The CDR3 extends over 15 amino acids. Germline values: CDR1 LNHDA, CDR2 SQIVND (reference sequence). Trimming took 3 bases from V and 1 from J, leaving 11 bases between them. Here the CDR3 DNA reads TGTGCCAGTAGTATGCGACTTTACCGCACAGATACGCAGTATTTT. This sequence encodes CASSMRLYRTDTQYF.

The V call is TRBV7-9, the J call TRBJ2-7; a possible D gene is TRBD2 (6 bases). V was clipped by 0 bases and J by 7 bases, with 13 bases between them. The CDR3 length is 14 residues. Germline lookup yields CDR1 SEHNR and CDR2 FQNEAQ (reference sequence). This CDR3 reads CASSLAGGPQEQYF. The DNA for the CDR3 is TGTGCCAGCAGCTTAGCGGGAGGTCCCCAAGAGCAGTACTTC.

The DNA for the CDR3 is TGTGCCAGCAGCCAAGACCGGGCGGGGGTTGGGGCCAACGTCCTGACTTTC. Translating it yields CASSQDRAGVGANVLTF. The chain joins TRBV4-2 to TRBJ2-6; 7 positions match TRBD2. The CDR3 covers 17 residues. The germline V gene encodes CDR1 LGHNA and CDR2 YNFKEQ. The ends lost 0 bases at V and 3 bases at J; junction bases unmatched: 5.

This clone was detected only a few times. The chain links TRBV28 to TRBJ2-2; D gene ambiguous. This CDR3 region has 13 residues. Trimming removed 4 bases at V and 1 base at J, with 4 bases between. Germline values: CDR1 MDHEN, CDR2 SYDVKM. This CDR3 reads CASSSQNTGELFF. CDR3 nucleotides: TGTGCCAGCAGTTCCCAGAACACCGGGGAGCTGTTTTTT.

V and J are TRBV5-1 and TRBJ1-1; D not certain. Deletions cut 1 base from V and 1 base from J, with 11 bases between. CDR1 is SGHRS and CDR2 is YFSETQ in the germline V gene. The CDR3 is made up of 15 amino acids. For the CDR3, the DNA is TGCGCCAGCAGCTTGTTAGGTTCGGGGAACACTGAAGCTTTCTTT. Translated, it gives CASSLLGSGNTEAFF.

There are a few counts of this clone. The chain carries TRBV5-1 and TRBJ2-7; 8 nucleotides align to TRBD1. V shed 4 bases and J 6 bases; nucleotides not matched to a gene: 6. The CDR3 is 13 amino acids. The germline V gene encodes CDR1 SGHRS and CDR2 YFSETQ. In nucleotides, the CDR3 is TGCGCCAGCAGCATGGACAGGGAACTCGAGCAGTACTTC. It codes for CASSMDRELEQYF. The full variable domain, rest sourced from reference TRBV5-1 and TRBJ2-7, is KAGVTQTPRYLIKTRGQQVTLSCSPISGHRSVSWYQQTPGQGLQFLFEYFSETQRNKGNFPGRFSGRQFSNSRSEMNVSTLELGDSALYLCASSMDRELEQYFGPGTRLTVT.

This clone turned up a few times. This chain uses TRBV6-5 with TRBJ1-2; 8 bases are shared with TRBD1. CDR3 length: 15 amino acids. CDR1 is MNHEY, CDR2 SVGAGI, per germline. Trimming took 2 bases from V and 3 from J; bases not matched to a gene: 5. This CDR3 reads CASSYRQGKDYGYTF. CDR3 nucleotides: TGTGCCAGCAGTTACCGACAGGGGAAGGACTATGGCTACACCTTC.

This clone was detected only a few times. The rearrangement uses TRBV13 and TRBJ1-3; D unclear. The CDR3 totals 19 residues. CDR1 is PRHDT and CDR2 is FYEKMQ in the germline V gene (reference sequence). The V gene lost 5 bases and the J gene lost 0 bases, with 23 bases spanning the gap. CDR3: CASSPFRPPAGSSGNTIYF. The CDR3 DNA reads as TGTGCCAGCAGCCCGTTTAGGCCCCCCGCTGGGAGCTCTGGAAACACCATATATTTT.

The CDR3: CASSLVLGGYGYTF. CDR3 DNA: TGTGCCAGCAGCTTGGTACTAGGGGGATATGGCTACACCTTC. The rearrangement uses TRBV5-6 and TRBJ1-2; maybe TRBD1 (6 bases). CDR3 length: 14 residues. Per the germline V gene, CDR1 is SGHDT and CDR2 is YYEEEE. V was cut by 0 bases and J by 5 bases, with 11 bases left in between.

The rearrangement links TRBV7-2 to TRBJ1-5; D is perhaps TRBD1 (5 bases). Germline V lookup: CDR1 SGHTA, CDR2 FQGNSA. The CDR3 spans 15 residues. V shed 5 bases and J shed 1 base, with 12 bases lying between them. The CDR3 DNA sequence: TGTGCCAGCAGCCACGGGGGTGGGAGCAATCAGCCCCAGCATTTT. Residues: CASSHGGGSNQPQHF. The full variable domain, rest sourced from reference TRBV7-2 and TRBJ1-5, is GAGVSQSPSNKVTEKGKDVELRCDPISGHTALYWYRQSLGQGLEFLIYFQGNSAPDKSGLPSDRFSAERTGGSVSTLTIQRTQQEDSAVYLCASSHGGGSNQPQHFGDGTRLSIL.

The rearrangement uses TRBV18 and TRBJ2-7, with D perhaps matching TRBD2 (5 bases). Trimming cost V 6 bases and J 0 bases, with 12 bases left between them. Germline values: CDR1 KGHSH, CDR2 LQKENI. This CDR3 is 14 amino acids long. CDR3 coding DNA: TGTGCCAGCTCGGAGGCTCTAGTCTCCTACGAGCAGTACTTC. As protein: CASSEALVSYEQYF.

The V gene is TRBV28, the J gene TRBJ2-7, with 7 bases fitting TRBD1. The CDR3 extends over 17 amino acids. Germline CDR1 and CDR2: MDHEN and SYDVKM. The trim removed 5 bases at V and 4 bases at J, leaving 17 bases unmatched. In DNA, the CDR3 is TGTGCCAGCAGTCCAGCGACAGGGATGATCTACCGATACGAGCAGTACTTC. This codes for CASSPATGMIYRYEQYF.

This chain links TRBV5-6 with TRBJ1-4; D may be TRBD1 (5 bases). V shed 0 bases and J shed 6 bases, with 6 bases lying between them. The CDR3 has 13 amino acids. Germline lookup yields CDR1 SGHDT and CDR2 YYEEEE. The CDR3: CASSLGGDEKLFF. The CDR3 DNA reads as TGTGCCAGCAGCTTGGGGGGCGATGAAAAACTGTTTTTT.